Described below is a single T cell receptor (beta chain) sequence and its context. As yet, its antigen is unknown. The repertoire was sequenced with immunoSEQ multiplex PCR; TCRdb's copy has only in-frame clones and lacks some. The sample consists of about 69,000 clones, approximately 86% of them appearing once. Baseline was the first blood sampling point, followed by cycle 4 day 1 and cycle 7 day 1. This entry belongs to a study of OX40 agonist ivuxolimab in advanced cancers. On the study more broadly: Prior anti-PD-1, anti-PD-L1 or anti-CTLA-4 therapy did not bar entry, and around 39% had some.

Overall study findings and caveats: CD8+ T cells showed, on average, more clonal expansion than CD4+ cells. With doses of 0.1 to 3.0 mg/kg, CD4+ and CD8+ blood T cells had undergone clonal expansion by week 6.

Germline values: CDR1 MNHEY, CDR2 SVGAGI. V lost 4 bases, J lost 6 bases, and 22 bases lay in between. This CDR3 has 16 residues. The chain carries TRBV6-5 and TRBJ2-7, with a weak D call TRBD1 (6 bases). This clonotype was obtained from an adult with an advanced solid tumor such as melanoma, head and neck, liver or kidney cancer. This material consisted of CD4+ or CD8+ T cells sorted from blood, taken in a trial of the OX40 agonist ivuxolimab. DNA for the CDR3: TGTGCCAGCAGTTCGGGGAGAGGGGGAGTGGGTTTCGAGCAGTACTTC. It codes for CASSSGRGGVGFEQYF.